These 14 T cell receptor beta chains were sequenced from one sample in a study of T-cell memory formation after mild COVID-19. TCRdb reprocessed the 5' RACE reads via MiXCR and lists one record per CDR3 protein. The table has 150,000 to 200,000 distinct CDR3 sequences, 14% seen once. The sample was PBMCs or a T cell subset sorted from them (not recorded which). The receptors shown here come from an adult woman who had mild COVID-19 (a few samples of this study predate the infection). Cell type and time point are not known.

The CDR3 DNA reads TGTGCCAGCTCGGGCAATGAGCAGTTCTTC. Amino acid sequence: CASSGNEQFF. The genes are TRBV6-1 and TRBJ2-1; D remains unclear. The V end was cut by 8 bases, the J end by 6 bases, with 5 bases between. The CDR3 has 10 amino acids. Germline-derived CDR1 and CDR2 are MNHNS and SASEGT.

V is TRBV6-5 and J is TRBJ1-2; no clear D. Trimming took off 8 bases at V and 4 bases at J, with 14 bases between the two ends. Germline V lookup: CDR1 MNHEY, CDR2 SVGAGI. The CDR3 length is 13 residues. The CDR3 coding sequence is TGTGCCAGCCGCCCTGGGCAGGTCTATGGCTACACCTTC. Protein: CASRPGQVYGYTF.

This clonotype was seen a handful of times. This chain joins TRBV5-4 and TRBJ2-7; TRBD2 might be the D (6 bases). The germline V gene has CDR1 SGHNT and CDR2 YYREEE (reference sequence). This CDR3 spans 13 amino acids. Trimming took 0 bases from V and 6 from J, leaving 10 bases between them. Here the CDR3 reads CASSLAGGTEQYF. The CDR3 nucleotides read TGTGCCAGCAGCTTGGCCGGAGGGACCGAGCAGTACTTC.

This clonotype was found a few times. One end of the junction does not line up with germline, which may come from a read error. The rearrangement links TRBV29-1 to TRBJ2-5; 8 bases are shared with TRBD1. The CDR3 consists of 14 residues. The germline gives CDR1 SQVTM, CDR2 ANQGSEA. The DNA for the CDR3 is TGCAGCGCTGAAAGTCCGGGACAGGTAGAGACCCAGTACTTC. This encodes CSAESPGQVETQYF.

This clonotype was seen a handful of times. The genes are TRBV4-3 and TRBJ2-3; no definite D call. Deletions cut 1 base from V and 0 bases from J, with 8 bases between. This CDR3 has 15 residues. Looked up from germline, CDR1 is LGHNA and CDR2 is YSLEER. Here the CDR3 reads CASSQGTLSTDTQYF. Here the CDR3 DNA reads TGCGCCAGCAGCCAAGGGACGCTTAGCACAGATACGCAGTATTTT.

V is TRBV24-1 and J is TRBJ2-2, with 12 bases fitting TRBD2. V dropped 7 bases and J dropped 8; count of bases not matched to a gene: 4. The germline gives CDR1 KGHDR, CDR2 SFDVKD. The CDR3 is 14 residues long. The CDR3 loop is CATSRLAGEGELFF. The DNA for the CDR3 is TGTGCCACCAGCAGACTAGCGGGAGAGGGGGAGCTGTTTTTT.

This clonotype came up a few times. This chain joins TRBV4-3 and TRBJ1-4; weak D call: TRBD1 (6 bases). There are 16 residues in the CDR3. The ends were cut back, 0 bases at V and 1 base at J, with 9 bases in the middle. CDR1 is LGHNA and CDR2 is YSLEER in the germline V gene. CDR3 coding DNA: TGCGCCAGCAGCCAAGAAGGCAGGGGAACTAATGAAAAACTGTTTTTT. Translating it yields CASSQEGRGTNEKLFF.

This clonotype was found a few times. The chain carries TRBV19 and TRBJ2-7; maybe TRBD2 (7 bases). CDR3 length: 14 amino acids. Trimming left V 2 bases short and J 6 bases short, with 14 bases between. CDR1 is LNHDA and CDR2 is SQIVND in the germline V gene (reference sequence). In nucleotides, the CDR3 is TGTGCCAGTAGTATACTTGCAGGGGAGGGCGAGCAGTACTTC. This gives the protein CASSILAGEGEQYF. Full variable domain (outside the CDR3, taken from reference TRBV19 and TRBJ2-7): DGGITQSPKYLFRKEGQNVTLSCEQNLNHDAMYWYRQDPGQGLRLIYYSQIVNDFQKGDIAEGYSVSREKKESFPLTVTSAQKNPTAFYLCASSILAGEGEQYFGPGTRLTVT.

The J gene is TRBJ2-7, the V gene TRBV29-1, with D perhaps TRBD1 or TRBD2 (5 bases each). CDR3 length equals 14 residues. V shed 0 bases and J shed 0 bases, with 9 bases lying between them. Germline V gene lookup returns CDR1 SQVTM and CDR2 ANQGSEA. DNA for the CDR3: TGCAGCGTTGAAGATCCAGGGACCTCCTACGAGCAGTACTTC. Its protein product is CSVEDPGTSYEQYF.

This chain joins TRBV6-5 and TRBJ2-7, with TRBD1 identical over 10 bases. This CDR3 region has 16 residues. The germline V gene has CDR1 MNHEY and CDR2 SVGAGI. With 6 bases clipped from V and 3 bases from J, the junction kept 11 bases outside the gene matches. CDR3 protein: CASSRAPGQGLYEQYF. The CDR3 region has the DNA TGTGCCAGCAGCCGGGCCCCGGGACAGGGGCTCTACGAGCAGTACTTC.

This clonotype was counted a few times. The chain combines TRBV5-4 with TRBJ1-6; 7 bases align to TRBD1. The trim removed 5 bases at V and 7 bases at J, leaving 9 bases unmatched. The CDR3 sequence is 15 residues long. Germline loops: CDR1 SGHNT, CDR2 YYREEE (reference sequence). Here the CDR3 DNA reads TGTGCCAGCAGAGTGACAGGGCAGAGAAATTCACCCCTCCACTTT. It translates to CASRVTGQRNSPLHF.

The chain combines TRBV13 with TRBJ2-1; D call uncertain. The CDR3 length is 15 residues. V lost 2 bases to trimming and J lost 4 bases, with 12 bases between them. CDR1 PRHDT and CDR2 FYEKMQ come from the germline V gene (reference sequence). The CDR3 coding sequence is TGTGCCAGCAGCTTACGCCTGTCTGTTTACAATGAGCAGTTCTTC. The encoded protein is CASSLRLSVYNEQFF.

Details on this clonotype: Mismatch with germline at one junction end may stem from a read error. The rearrangement joins TRBV6-2 or TRBV6-3 to TRBJ2-1; D not resolved. The CDR3 consists of 11 residues. CDR1 is MNHEY and CDR2 is SVGEGT in the germline V gene. The DNA for the CDR3 is TGTGCCAGCAGCTACTGGGATGAGCAGTTCTTC. Amino acid sequence: CASSYWDEQFF.

This clonotype came up a few times. The genes are TRBV5-1 and TRBJ2-2; no reliable D call. The germline gives CDR1 SGHRS, CDR2 YFSETQ. This CDR3 comprises 14 residues. V lost 4 bases and J 1 base, leaving 8 bases between the germline ends. The CDR3 here is CASSGSGNTGELFF. DNA of the CDR3: TGCGCCAGCAGCGGTTCAGGGAACACCGGGGAGCTGTTTTTT.